This entry is about one T cell receptor beta chain. Antigen: not known. This specimen belongs to a study of T cell repertoires in cytomegalovirus infection. Study-level background: As its CMV epitopes, the study selected recently identified HLA-C-restricted and well-studied HLA-B-restricted targets. A matching HLA type, together with CMV infection, was signaled by public TCR beta signatures. Study results and limitations: Across the ex vivo response, the dominant clonotypes were HLA-C-restricted CMV-specific TCR beta clonotypes. Individuals carrying CMV plus the relevant HLA were identified by cumulative frequency of public TCR beta families.

Germline lookup yields CDR1 SGHAT and CDR2 FQNNGV. The CDR3 has 14 residues. V lost 3 bases and J lost 3, with 12 bases in between. MiXCR was run by TCRdb on the reads, yielding one entry per CDR3 protein. The sample lists hundreds of thousands of distinct CDR3 sequences, approximately 46% occurring once. The source is a human donor in good health (CMV status not recorded). Some clones in this sample may be carry-over from other donors' samples. V usage is TRBV11-2 and J usage is TRBJ2-7; TRBD2 is a possible D gene (6 bases). This sample comprised cultured PBMCs, obtained from culture after CMV antigen stimulation. CDR3 residues: CASSFAGRYYEQYF. The CDR3 DNA sequence: TGTGCCAGCAGCTTTGCGGGACGGTACTACGAGCAGTACTTC.